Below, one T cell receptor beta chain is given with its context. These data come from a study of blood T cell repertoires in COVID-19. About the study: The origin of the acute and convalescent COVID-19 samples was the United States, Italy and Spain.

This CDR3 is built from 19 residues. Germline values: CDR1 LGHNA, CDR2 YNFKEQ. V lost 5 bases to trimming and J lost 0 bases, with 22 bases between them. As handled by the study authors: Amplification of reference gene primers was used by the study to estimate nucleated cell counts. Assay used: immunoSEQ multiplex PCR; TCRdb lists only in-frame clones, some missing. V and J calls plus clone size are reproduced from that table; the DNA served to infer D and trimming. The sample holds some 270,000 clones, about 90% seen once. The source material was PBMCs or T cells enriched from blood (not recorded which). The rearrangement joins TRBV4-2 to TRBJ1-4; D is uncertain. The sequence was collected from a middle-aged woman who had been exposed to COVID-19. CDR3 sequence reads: CASSSQTLTTFATNEKLFF. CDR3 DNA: TGTGCCAGCAGCTCGCAGACACTGACGACATTTGCAACTAATGAAAAACTGTTTTTT.